This T cell receptor beta chain came from a study of T-cell memory formation after mild COVID-19. TCRdb ran MiXCR on the 5' RACE reads and lists one entry per CDR3 protein. The profile covers around 80,000 distinct CDR3 sequences, with approximately 15% appearing a single time and 31% taken by the ten largest. The CDR3 consists of 15 residues. Germline V gene sequence: CDR1 SGHVS, CDR2 FNYEAQ. Trimming removed 4 bases at V and 7 bases at J, with 17 bases between. The V call is TRBV7-6, the J call TRBJ2-1; D not resolved. Source material: PBMCs or a T cell subset sorted from them (not recorded which). This clonotype was obtained from an adult woman who had mild COVID-19 (a few samples of this study predate the infection). Cell type and time point are not known. The CDR3 nucleotides read TGTGCCAGCAGCTCTCCGGACCCCGCCGATAATGAGCAGTTCTTC. Amino acid sequence: CASSSPDPADNEQFF.